The 30 T cell receptor beta chains presented below share a single source sample, sequenced in a study of T-cell reconstitution after alpha-beta-depleted transplantation in children. During its preparation, the TCRbeta library received unique molecular identifiers. TCRdb processed the PCR reads anew with MiXCR; each CDR3 protein has one entry. The sample lists approximately 1,000,000 distinct CDR3 sequences, 25% to 35% occurring once. Sequencing used PBMCs, mostly from graft donor cells, obtained 360 days after TCRalphabeta/CD19-depleted stem cell transplant. The receptors originated from a boy in the first two years of life who had a stem cell transplant for SCID, so the T cells may come from the graft donor.

This clonotype has a handful of counts. This chain links TRBV2 with TRBJ2-7; D is unresolved. The CDR3 runs 14 residues. Per germline, CDR1 SNHLY and CDR2 FYNNEI. V dropped 7 bases and J dropped 4 bases, with 17 bases sitting between them. The CDR3 loop is CASTGQILTYEQYF. DNA of the CDR3: TGTGCCAGCACCGGCCAGATCCTAACATACGAGCAGTACTTC. Filled out from reference TRBV2 and TRBJ2-7, the complete variable domain reads EPEVTQTPSHQVTQMGQEVILRCVPISNHLYFYWYRQILGQKVEFLVSFYNNEISEKSEIFDDQFSVERPDGSNFTLKIRSTKLEDSAMYFCASTGQILTYEQYFGPGTRLTVT.

The chain employs TRBV29-1 and TRBJ2-1; no firm D call. CDR3 length: 11 amino acids. Germline loops: CDR1 SQVTM, CDR2 ANQGSEA. The V end lost 8 bases, the J end lost 4 bases, and 9 bases lay between the germline ends. The CDR3 DNA reads as TGCAGCACAGAAACTTACAATGAGCAGTTCTTC. Translation: CSTETYNEQFF.

The chain links TRBV5-1 to TRBJ2-7; weak D call: TRBD2 (6 bases). V lost 0 bases and J lost 2, with 12 bases in between. In germline, CDR1 is SGHRS, CDR2 YFSETQ. This CDR3 has 15 residues. The CDR3 sequence is CASSLVSAGTYEQYF. In DNA form, the CDR3 reads TGCGCCAGCAGCTTGGTCTCGGCGGGAACCTACGAGCAGTACTTC. The complete variable domain, with remaining parts taken from reference TRBV5-1 and TRBJ2-7, reads KAGVTQTPRYLIKTRGQQVTLSCSPISGHRSVSWYQQTPGQGLQFLFEYFSETQRNKGNFPGRFSGRQFSNSRSEMNVSTLELGDSALYLCASSLVSAGTYEQYFGPGTRLTVT.

The chain employs TRBV5-1 and TRBJ2-1; TRBD2 aligns across 7 bases. This CDR3 comprises 14 residues. V shed 1 base and J 9 bases; nucleotides not matched to a gene: 7. The germline CDR1 and CDR2 sequences are SGHRS and YFSETQ. DNA of the CDR3: TGCGCCAGCAGCTTGCCCCCCTGGACTAGTGAGCAGTTCTTC. Translated: CASSLPPWTSEQFF. The full variable domain, rest sourced from reference TRBV5-1 and TRBJ2-1, is KAGVTQTPRYLIKTRGQQVTLSCSPISGHRSVSWYQQTPGQGLQFLFEYFSETQRNKGNFPGRFSGRQFSNSRSEMNVSTLELGDSALYLCASSLPPWTSEQFFGPGTRLTVL.

The chain is built from TRBV4-2 and TRBJ1-5; 9 positions agree with TRBD1. CDR1 and CDR2 (germline): LGHNA, YNFKEQ. Unmatched junction bases numbered 7, after V lost 5 bases and J lost 5 bases. This CDR3 comprises 15 residues. The CDR3 DNA is TGTGCCAGCAGCGCCCGGGACAGGGACCATCAGCCCCAGCATTTT. This translates into CASSARDRDHQPQHF.

V is TRBV20-1 and J is TRBJ2-1, with D perhaps matching TRBD2 (5 bases). V gave up 1 base and J gave up 9 bases, with 13 bases separating them. CDR3 length: 13 amino acids. Germline lookup yields CDR1 DFQATT and CDR2 SNEGSKA (reference sequence). The CDR3 here is CSARGTHTTEQFF. The CDR3 DNA is TGCAGTGCTAGAGGGACTCATACAACTGAGCAGTTCTTC.

The V gene is TRBV20-1, the J gene TRBJ1-3; 7 positions agree with TRBD1. Trimming took 4 bases from V and 1 from J; bases not matched to a gene: 1. CDR3 length: 13 residues. From germline, CDR1 is DFQATT and CDR2 SNEGSKA (reference sequence). CDR3 protein: CSAMGQSGNTIYF. CDR3 bases: TGCAGTGCTATGGGACAGTCTGGAAACACCATATATTTT.

The chain is built from TRBV9 and TRBJ1-1; TRBD1 aligns across 10 bases. The V segment lost 0 bases and the J segment 0 bases; nucleotides outside the gene matches: 8. The CDR3 loop spans 18 amino acids. Germline-derived CDR1 and CDR2 are SGDLS and YYNGEE. CDR3 loop: CASSVDVPGQGLNTEAFF. The CDR3 nucleotides read TGTGCCAGCAGCGTAGACGTTCCGGGACAGGGGTTGAACACTGAAGCTTTCTTT.

V usage is TRBV6-1 and J usage is TRBJ1-5; D is undetermined. V lost 2 bases to trimming and J lost 0 bases, with 14 bases between them. The CDR3 has 17 residues. Looked up from germline, CDR1 is MNHNS and CDR2 is SASEGT. The CDR3 is CASSERQVLSSNQPQHF. The CDR3 DNA sequence: TGTGCCAGCAGTGAAAGGCAGGTACTAAGTAGCAATCAGCCCCAGCATTTT.

The chain has TRBV20-1 and TRBJ2-7, with a possible D match to TRBD2 (5 bases). CDR3 size: 15 residues. Germline CDR1 is DFQATT and CDR2 is SNEGSKA (reference sequence). V lost 0 bases and J lost 3, with 15 bases in between. The CDR3 protein is CSARDVIGSLYEQYF. CDR3 DNA: TGCAGTGCTAGAGATGTGATAGGGAGCCTCTACGAGCAGTACTTC.

This chain links TRBV4-3 with TRBJ1-2; a weak D match, TRBD1 (6 bases). CDR3 size: 15 residues. The V gene's germline CDR1 is LGHNA and CDR2 YSLEER. V shed 5 bases and J shed 3 bases, with 16 bases lying between them. The DNA for the CDR3 is TGCGCCAGCAGCGCCAGGGGTGGGGGGGACTATGGCTACACCTTC. Translating it yields CASSARGGGDYGYTF.

This clonotype occurred a few times. The chain combines TRBV20-1 with TRBJ2-1, with TRBD2 matching 9 bases. The V gene end was trimmed by 4 bases and the J gene end by 7 bases; junction bases not matched to a gene: 11. The CDR3 extends over 15 amino acids. Germline CDR1 DFQATT, CDR2 SNEGSKA (reference sequence). The CDR3 DNA follows: TGCAGTGCTAATACCGCGGGGGGGCCCGGGAATGAGCAGTTCTTC. Encoded protein: CSANTAGGPGNEQFF.

CDR3 bases: TGTGCCAGCAGCCGCGAAAGGGGGACTGAAGCTTTCTTT. The encoded protein is CASSRERGTEAFF. This chain connects TRBV7-7 to TRBJ1-1; weak D call: TRBD1 (6 bases). The CDR3 is 13 residues long. The V end lost 5 bases, the J end lost 5 bases, and 12 bases lay between the germline ends. Per the germline V gene, CDR1 is SSHAT and CDR2 is FNYEAQ (reference sequence).

The rearrangement uses TRBV5-1 and TRBJ2-1; 7 bases are shared with TRBD2. The CDR3 runs to 13 residues. CDR1 is SGHRS, CDR2 YFSETQ, per germline. After removal of 9 bases from V and 4 bases from J, the junction contained 7 bases not matched to a gene. The CDR3 nucleotides are TGCGCCACCACTAGCGATTCATACAATGAGCAGTTCTTC. Amino acids: CATTSDSYNEQFF. Looking up the rest from reference TRBV5-1 and TRBJ2-1 gives the full variable domain: KAGVTQTPRYLIKTRGQQVTLSCSPISGHRSVSWYQQTPGQGLQFLFEYFSETQRNKGNFPGRFSGRQFSNSRSEMNVSTLELGDSALYLCATTSDSYNEQFFGPGTRLTVL.

The CDR3 loop is CSVVDHGVLANYGYTF. DNA of the CDR3: TGCAGCGTTGTCGACCACGGGGTCTTAGCTAACTATGGCTACACCTTC. The gene calls are TRBV29-1 and TRBJ1-2; D not certain. Germline CDR1 and CDR2: SQVTM and ANQGSEA. V was clipped by 4 bases and J by 0 bases, with 18 bases between them. This CDR3 has 16 residues. Full variable domain (remainder filled in from reference TRBV29-1 and TRBJ1-2): SAVISQKPSRDICQRGTSLTIQCQVDSQVTMMFWYRQQPGQSLTLIATANQGSEATYESGFVIDKFPISRPNLTFSTLTVSNMSPEDSSIYLCSVVDHGVLANYGYTFGSGTRLTVV.

This clonotype turned up a few times. J is TRBJ2-7 and V is TRBV2; D not resolved. Germline assignment: CDR1 SNHLY and CDR2 FYNNEI. V lost 1 base to trimming and J lost 2 bases, with 9 bases between them. The CDR3 has 14 amino acids. The CDR3 DNA follows: TGTGCCAGCAGTGAAGTCGTCTTAGCCTACGAGCAGTACTTC. This codes for CASSEVVLAYEQYF. Complete variable domain (other parts from reference TRBV2 and TRBJ2-7): EPEVTQTPSHQVTQMGQEVILRCVPISNHLYFYWYRQILGQKVEFLVSFYNNEISEKSEIFDDQFSVERPDGSNFTLKIRSTKLEDSAMYFCASSEVVLAYEQYFGPGTRLTVT.

This clonotype was recorded a few times. The rearrangement uses TRBV5-1 and TRBJ1-2; 7 bases match TRBD1. J was trimmed by 5 bases and V by 4 bases; bases with no gene match: 17. Germline V CDR1 and CDR2: SGHRS, YFSETQ. The CDR3 consists of 17 residues. CDR3 amino acids: CASSPGRGRDYRYGYTF. The CDR3 DNA follows: TGCGCCAGCAGCCCGGGGAGGGGGCGAGACTATCGGTATGGCTACACCTTC.

The rearrangement links TRBV7-2 to TRBJ1-1; D is undetermined. CDR1 is SGHTA and CDR2 is FQGNSA in the germline V gene. The CDR3 covers 16 residues. V dropped 7 bases and J dropped 5 bases, with 23 bases sitting between them. Here the CDR3 reads CASTPLIPGGETEAFF. Here the CDR3 DNA reads TGTGCCAGCACTCCGCTAATTCCGGGCGGAGAGACTGAAGCTTTCTTT.

The rearrangement joins TRBV10-2 to TRBJ2-7, with D tentatively TRBD2 (6 bases). V dropped 4 bases and J dropped 0 bases, with 10 bases sitting between them. The CDR3 is 14 residues long. The V gene's germline CDR1 is WSHSY and CDR2 SAAADI. The chain's CDR3 is CASSGRGLSYEQYF. The DNA of the CDR3 is TGCGCCAGCAGTGGGAGGGGCCTCTCCTACGAGCAGTACTTC.

The table lists this clonotype with a few counts. This chain uses TRBV20-1 with TRBJ2-7; the D gene could be TRBD1 or TRBD2 (5 bases each). CDR3 length: 19 amino acids. CDR1 and CDR2 from the germline V gene are DFQATT and SNEGSKA (reference sequence). Trimming cost V 1 base and J 2 bases, with 27 bases left between them. Here the CDR3 DNA reads TGCAGTGCTAGAGGATGGGCGGCCGAGGGGATTTCCAACCCCTACGAGCAGTACTTC. It is translated as CSARGWAAEGISNPYEQYF.

This chain joins TRBV15 and TRBJ2-5; D call uncertain. Germline V CDR1 and CDR2: LNHNV, YYDKDF (reference sequence). The CDR3 loop spans 15 amino acids. V was trimmed by 3 bases and J by 2 bases, leaving 13 bases between them. The CDR3 sequence: CATSRDQNVQETQYF. The CDR3 DNA reads as TGTGCCACCAGCAGGGACCAAAATGTTCAAGAGACCCAGTACTTC.

The table lists this clonotype with a few counts. The chain uses TRBV7-3 and TRBJ2-3; 11 nucleotides align to TRBD2. The germline V gene encodes CDR1 SGHTA and CDR2 FQGTGA. V trimming: 3 bases; J trimming: 3 bases; junction bases outside the gene matches: 5. CDR3 length: 16 amino acids. CDR3 loop: CASSFSGGARTDTQYF. CDR3 coding DNA: TGTGCCAGCAGCTTTAGCGGGGGGGCCCGGACAGATACGCAGTATTTT. Drawing the rest from reference TRBV7-3 and TRBJ2-3, the complete variable domain is GAGVSQTPSNKVTEKGKYVELRCDPISGHTALYWYRQSLGQGPEFLIYFQGTGAADDSGLPNDRFFAVRPEGSVSTLKIQRTERGDSAVYLCASSFSGGARTDTQYFGPGTRLTVL.

This rearrangement joins TRBV20-1 to TRBJ2-1, with 8 bases identical to TRBD1. Germline V lookup: CDR1 DFQATT, CDR2 SNEGSKA (reference sequence). V shed 6 bases and J 8 bases; nucleotides not matched to a gene: 3. CDR3 length: 11 amino acids. CDR3 coding DNA: TGCAGTGCGAAACAGGGGGATGAGCAGTTCTTC. As protein: CSAKQGDEQFF.

This clonotype was counted a few times. The CDR3 sequence: CSVGRAGYGYTF. In nucleotides, the CDR3 is TGCAGCGTTGGCAGGGCCGGCTATGGCTACACCTTC. The chain links TRBV29-1 to TRBJ1-2; a weak D match, TRBD1 (5 bases). With 4 bases removed from V and 4 bases from J, the gap between germline ends came to 10 bases. CDR1 and CDR2 (germline): SQVTM, ANQGSEA. This CDR3 spans 12 amino acids.

This clonotype has just a few counts. The V call is TRBV9, the J call TRBJ2-2; D call uncertain. The CDR3 extends over 14 amino acids. Germline V gene sequence: CDR1 SGDLS, CDR2 YYNGEE. V lost 0 bases and J 0 bases, leaving 3 bases between the germline ends. CDR3 sequence reads: CASSVDPNTGELFF. The CDR3 nucleotides are TGTGCCAGCAGCGTAGATCCGAACACCGGGGAGCTGTTTTTT.

To note about this clonotype: The DNA is left out, because the CDR3 cannot be placed on it with certainty; the CDR3 is given as TCRdb lists it. V usage is TRBV3-1 and J usage is TRBJ2-7; the DNA was not compared with TRBD1, the D call given in the table. Germline V gene sequence: CDR1 LGHDT, CDR2 YNNKEL (reference sequence). The CDR3 totals 11 residues, both ends included. The CDR3: CASSVGQGTYF.

The chain recombines TRBV6-6 with TRBJ2-5; D not certain. Germline V gene sequence: CDR1 MNHNY, CDR2 SVGAGI (reference sequence). CDR3 length equals 12 residues. Trimming took 3 bases from V and 3 from J, leaving 5 bases between them. In DNA form, the CDR3 reads TGTGCCAGCAGTTATGCGAAAGAGACCCAGTACTTC. Protein sequence: CASSYAKETQYF.

The V call is TRBV20-1, the J call TRBJ2-1, with 16 bases aligning to TRBD2. The germline V gene encodes CDR1 DFQATT and CDR2 SNEGSKA (reference sequence). This CDR3 has 21 residues. V lost 0 bases and J lost 9; bases outside the gene matches: 20. CDR3 in amino acids: CSARDPGWFGTSGGANFEQFF. In DNA form, the CDR3 reads TGCAGTGCTAGAGACCCTGGCTGGTTCGGGACTAGCGGGGGGGCTAATTTTGAGCAGTTCTTC.

This clonotype was found many times. This chain uses TRBV5-1 with TRBJ2-6; D gene uncertain. There are 14 residues in the CDR3. Germline V gives CDR1 SGHRS, CDR2 YFSETQ. V gave up 2 bases and J gave up 0 bases, with 3 bases separating them. The CDR3 is CASSLSSGANVLTF. The CDR3 bases are TGCGCCAGCAGCTTATCCTCTGGGGCCAACGTCCTGACTTTC. Complete variable domain (other parts from reference TRBV5-1 and TRBJ2-6): KAGVTQTPRYLIKTRGQQVTLSCSPISGHRSVSWYQQTPGQGLQFLFEYFSETQRNKGNFPGRFSGRQFSNSRSEMNVSTLELGDSALYLCASSLSSGANVLTFGAGSRLTVL.

The CDR3 loop is CASSAPLLAGVYNEQFF. The CDR3 bases are TGTGCCAGCAGCGCCCCCCTTCTGGCGGGGGTCTACAATGAGCAGTTCTTC. This chain links TRBV7-8 with TRBJ2-1; 7 nucleotides line up with TRBD2. The V and J ends lost 5 bases and 3 bases, in that order; junction bases with no gene match: 13. The CDR3 is 17 residues long. Per the germline V gene, CDR1 is SGHVS and CDR2 is FQNEAQ.